Listed below are T cell receptor beta chains from one sample, sequenced in a study of T-cell reconstitution after alpha-beta-depleted transplantation in children. A single record per CDR3 protein comes from TCRdb applying MiXCR to the PCR reads. The table records some 240,000 distinct CDR3 sequences, 9.7% of them present only once. The input for sequencing was PBMCs from the stem cell graft donor, taken from the stem cell graft. The receptors were sampled from a human donor who donated a stem cell graft to a child with SCID. Both conserved end residues are part of each CDR3. The D gene is left open where the match is weak. Clone size is not always given. Where it is, it says once, few, many or a class for expanded clones.

v_call	j_call	d_call	clone_size	cdr3_length	cdr3_nt	cdr3_aa
TRBV4-1	TRBJ2-4	TRBD2	many	18	TGCGCCAGCAGCCAAGGGGCTAGCGGGGGGGTAGCCAAAAACATTCAGTACTTC	CASSQGASGGVAKNIQYF
TRBV6-1	TRBJ2-5	-	many	13	TGTGCCAGCGGGACCCACCTCCAAGAGACCCAGTACTTC	CASGTHLQETQYF
TRBV7-3	TRBJ2-1	TRBD2	-	14	TGTGCCAGCAGCTTTGGACTAGACTACAATGAGCAGTTCTTC	CASSFGLDYNEQFF
TRBV29-1	TRBJ1-1	TRBD1	many	13	TGCAGCGTTGCGGACCTGGGACAGGGTCAAGCTTTCTTT	CSVADLGQGQAFF
TRBV5-1	TRBJ2-7	-	many	15	TGCGCCAGCAGCTTCATACCGGGCAGCCCCTACGAGCAGTACTTC	CASSFIPGSPYEQYF
TRBV20-1	TRBJ1-2	-	many	15	TGCAGTGCTAGAGAGTTGGTAGGCCATCGCTATGGCTACACCTTC	CSARELVGHRYGYTF
TRBV3-1	TRBJ2-2	TRBD2	few	19	TGTGCCAGCAGCCAAGAAGGGACTAGCGGGGGCCGGAACACCGGGGAGCTGTTTTTT	CASSQEGTSGGRNTGELFF
TRBV24-1	TRBJ2-5	TRBD1	many	16	TGTGCCACCAGTGACGCCGGGACAGGGAGTACGGAGACCCAGTACTTC	CATSDAGTGSTETQYF
TRBV5-1	TRBJ2-2	-	many	15	TGCGCCAGCAGTGAGGGGGGCTCGTACACCGGGGAGCTGTTTTTT	CASSEGGSYTGELFF
TRBV28	TRBJ2-5	TRBD2	many	15	TGTGCCAGCAGTTATCTAGCGGGGGGCCAAGAGACCCAGTACTTC	CASSYLAGGQETQYF
TRBV5-4	TRBJ2-7	-	few	14	TGTGCCAGCAGACCGGACACGAGGCCCTACGAGCAGTACTTC	CASRPDTRPYEQYF
TRBV20-1	TRBJ2-3	-	many	13	TGCAGCGCTACCGCCCGGGGCACAGATACGCAGTATTTT	CSATARGTDTQYF
TRBV7-6	TRBJ1-2	-	many	14	TGTGCCAGCAGCTTAGCTGCCAGCCCATATGGCTACACCTTC	CASSLAASPYGYTF
TRBV12-3/TRBV12-4	TRBJ1-1	-	many	14	TGTGCCAGCAGTTCCTACCCACAGAACACTGAAGCTTTCTTT	CASSSYPQNTEAFF
TRBV6-1	TRBJ1-1	TRBD1	many	15	TGTGCCAGCAGTCCCCGCGGGACAGCTAACACTGAAGCTTTCTTT	CASSPRGTANTEAFF
TRBV12-3/TRBV12-4	TRBJ1-1	-	many	12	TGTGCCAGCACCTCGACGAACGGTGAAGCTTTCTTT	CASTSTNGEAFF
TRBV19	TRBJ2-1	TRBD2	many	16	TGTGCCAGTAATGGGCGGGGGGGCCTTGAAGTCCATGAGCAGTTCTTC	CASNGRGGLEVHEQFF
TRBV6-5	TRBJ2-1	TRBD2	many	16	TGTGCCAGCAGCCAGGGACTAGCGGGGGGTTACAATGAGCAGTTCTTC	CASSQGLAGGYNEQFF
TRBV10-3	TRBJ2-5	-	many	15	TGTGCCATCAGAGCAGGGCAGACATCCCAAGAGACCCAGTACTTC	CAIRAGQTSQETQYF
TRBV6-2/TRBV6-3	TRBJ2-5	-	few	15	TGTGCCAGCAGTTACACCGGATTCGACCAAGAGACCCAGTACTTC	CASSYTGFDQETQYF
TRBV20-1	TRBJ2-6	-	many	17	TGCAGTGCTAGAGATTTGAGCGGCTACTCTGGGGCCAACGTCCTGACTTTC	CSARDLSGYSGANVLTF
TRBV10-3	TRBJ1-6	-	many	17	TGTGCCATCAGTGAGCGAAGGGAGCGCTCCTATAATTCACCCCTCCACTTT	CAISERRERSYNSPLHF
TRBV7-9	TRBJ1-2	-	many	13	TGTGCCAGCAGCTTAGGGACGGCCTTAGGCTACACCTTC	CASSLGTALGYTF
TRBV18	TRBJ1-2	-	-	15	TGTGCCAGCTCACCATCCATCGGGGGTGACTATGGCTACACCTTC	CASSPSIGGDYGYTF
TRBV29-1	TRBJ1-1	TRBD1	many	13	TGCAGCGTAGGCCGGGGACAGTCCACTGAAGCTTTCTTT	CSVGRGQSTEAFF
TRBV7-2	TRBJ1-1	-	few	14	TGTGCCAGCAGCTTAGCGGGGCTAAGGACTGAAGCTTTCTTT	CASSLAGLRTEAFF
TRBV5-1	TRBJ1-2	-	many	14	TGCGCCAGCAGCTTGAGGGCAGATAACTATGGCTACACCTTC	CASSLRADNYGYTF
TRBV7-3	TRBJ2-5	-	many	13	TGTGCCAGCAGCATGACTCGTTTAGAGACCCAGTACTTC	CASSMTRLETQYF
TRBV7-2	TRBJ2-3	TRBD2	many	18	TGTGCCAGCAGCTTAGCGCTCGGTAGCGGGGTTAGCACAGATACGCAGTATTTT	CASSLALGSGVSTDTQYF
TRBV27	TRBJ2-5	TRBD2	-	15	TGTGCCAGCAGCGAATTCGGGGGGGGCGCGGAGACCCAGTACTTC	CASSEFGGGAETQYF
TRBV12-3/TRBV12-4	TRBJ1-4	-	many	15	TGTGCCAGCAGCTTGGGGGGCGAGGGAAACGAAAAACTGTTTTTT	CASSLGGEGNEKLFF
TRBV7-9	TRBJ1-5	TRBD1	many	15	TGTGCCAGCAGCCCACAGGGGAGCGGCAATCAGCCCCAGCATTTT	CASSPQGSGNQPQHF
TRBV12-3/TRBV12-4	TRBJ2-5	TRBD2	-	16	TGTGCCAGCAGTTCCCTACTAGCGGGGGGCCAAGAGACCCAGTCCTTC	CASSSLLAGGQETQSF
TRBV9	TRBJ2-7	-	-	14	TGTGCCAGCAGCGTAGCTTCGGGGTCGAGAGAGCAGTACTTC	CASSVASGSREQYF
TRBV12-3/TRBV12-4	TRBJ2-2	TRBD2	many	14	TGTGCCAGCCTAGCGGGGGGGCCGACCGGGGAGCTGTTTTTT	CASLAGGPTGELFF
TRBV7-2	TRBJ1-1	TRBD1	many	13	TGTGCCAGCAGGATCGACAGGGGCACTGAAGCTTTCTTT	CASRIDRGTEAFF
TRBV10-2	TRBJ2-7	-	many	15	TGCGCCAGCAGTGACCCTACAAATTTCTCCTACGAGCAGTACTTC	CASSDPTNFSYEQYF
TRBV5-1	TRBJ1-1	-	many	16	TGCGCCAGCAGCGAACAGGGCCTCAGGATGAACACTGAAGCTTTCTTT	CASSEQGLRMNTEAFF
TRBV7-2	TRBJ2-5	-	many	15	TGTGCCAGCAGCCTTCAAGGCGGGTACCAAGAGACCCAGTACTTC	CASSLQGGYQETQYF
TRBV20-1	TRBJ1-5	-	many	13	TGCAGTGCTAGCCCCGGGCTGACGCAGCCCCAGCATTTT	CSASPGLTQPQHF
TRBV6-5	TRBJ2-7	TRBD1	many	12	TGTGCCAGCAGTTCTAACCGGGACAGGGTGTACTTC	CASSSNRDRVYF
TRBV9	TRBJ2-1	TRBD2	few	15	TGTGCCAGCAGCGCAGCGGGGATCTCCTACAATGAGCAGTTCTTC	CASSAAGISYNEQFF
TRBV7-6	TRBJ2-2	TRBD2	many	13	TGTGCCAGCAGCGCCACCGGGACTAGCGGGCTGTTTTTT	CASSATGTSGLFF
TRBV4-3	TRBJ1-5	-	many	14	TGCGCCAGCAGCCAAGAGCGAGGCAATCAGCCCCAGCATTTT	CASSQERGNQPQHF
TRBV4-3	TRBJ2-2	TRBD1	many	16	TGCGCCAGCAGCCAAGAGGACAGGGGGCATACCGGGGAGCTGTTTTTT	CASSQEDRGHTGELFF
TRBV5-6	TRBJ1-3	-	many	14	TGTGCCAGCAGCTTGACAACGTTGGGAAACACCATATATTTT	CASSLTTLGNTIYF
TRBV11-1	TRBJ1-4	-	many	14	TGTGCCAGCAGCCCCCACAGGGCCGATGAAAAACTGTTTTTT	CASSPHRADEKLFF
TRBV11-1	TRBJ2-5	TRBD2	many	18	TGTGCCAGCAGCTCCCCCTCGGGGGGGCACCCCTTCCAAGAGACCCAGTACTTC	CASSSPSGGHPFQETQYF
TRBV4-2	TRBJ2-6	-	many	17	TGTGCCAGCAGCCAAGTCGAATCGGGTTCTGGGGCCAACGTCCTGACTTTC	CASSQVESGSGANVLTF
TRBV5-1	TRBJ1-1	TRBD1	many	16	TGCGCCAGCAGCATCACGGGACAGGGGGCGTCGACTGAAGCTTTCTTT	CASSITGQGASTEAFF
TRBV18	TRBJ2-3	-	-	13	TGTGCCAGCTCCCGGGACGGTTTTGATACGCAGTATTTT	CASSRDGFDTQYF
TRBV20-1	TRBJ2-7	-	many	13	TGCAGTGCTAGACGTGGAGCCGCCTACGAGCAGTACTTC	CSARRGAAYEQYF
TRBV5-6	TRBJ2-3	-	many	15	TGTGCCAGCAGCTTGTTCGGGACTAGCACAGATACGCAGTATTTT	CASSLFGTSTDTQYF
TRBV7-8	TRBJ1-1	TRBD1	-	14	TGTGCCAGCATAGTACAGGGGGCCGGCACTGAAGCTTTCTTT	CASIVQGAGTEAFF
TRBV7-2	TRBJ2-7	TRBD1	many	14	TGTGCCAGCAAGACCTCGACAGGGGAAGGCGAGCAGTACTTC	CASKTSTGEGEQYF
TRBV7-9	TRBJ2-7	-	many	11	TGTGCCAGCAGCCCTCGGAGCGCACAGTACTTC	CASSPRSAQYF
TRBV14	TRBJ2-3	-	-	13	TGTGCCAGCAGCCAAGGACATCTCGATACGCAGTATTTT	CASSQGHLDTQYF
TRBV15	TRBJ1-4	-	few	12	TGTGCCACCAGCAGGGGCCATGAAAAACTGTTTTTT	CATSRGHEKLFF
TRBV10-3	TRBJ1-2	-	many	14	TGTGCCATCAGTGCTGCACAGGAGAGGAATGGCTACACCTTC	CAISAAQERNGYTF
TRBV6-1	TRBJ2-1	TRBD1	few	17	TGTGCCAGCAGTGAACAAGCCGGGACAGGGTTCTACAATGAGCAGTTCTTC	CASSEQAGTGFYNEQFF